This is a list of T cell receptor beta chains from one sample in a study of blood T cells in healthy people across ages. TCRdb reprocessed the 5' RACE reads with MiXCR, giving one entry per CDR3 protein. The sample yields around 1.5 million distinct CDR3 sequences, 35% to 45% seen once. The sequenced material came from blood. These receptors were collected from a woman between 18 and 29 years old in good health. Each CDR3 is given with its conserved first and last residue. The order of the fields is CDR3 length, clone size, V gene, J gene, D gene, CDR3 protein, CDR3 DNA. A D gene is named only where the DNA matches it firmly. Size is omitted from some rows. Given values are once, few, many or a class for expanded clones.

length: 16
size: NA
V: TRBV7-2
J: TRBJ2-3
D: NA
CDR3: CASSPTGTYNTDTQYF
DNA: TGTGCCAGCAGCCCGACCGGGACTTATAACACAGATACGCAGTATTTT

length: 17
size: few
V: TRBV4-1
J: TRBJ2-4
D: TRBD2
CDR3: CASSQPTSGRSKNIQYF
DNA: TGCGCCAGCAGCCAACCCACTAGCGGGAGGTCAAAAAACATTCAGTACTTC

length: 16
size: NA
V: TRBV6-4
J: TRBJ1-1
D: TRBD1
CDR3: CASRARYRGRTTEAFF
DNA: TGTGCCAGCAGGGCCCGTTACAGGGGGCGAACCACTGAAGCTTTCTTT

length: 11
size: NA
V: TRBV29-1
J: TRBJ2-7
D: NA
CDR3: CSVGRSNEQYF
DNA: TGCAGCGTGGGGAGGAGTAATGAGCAGTACTTC

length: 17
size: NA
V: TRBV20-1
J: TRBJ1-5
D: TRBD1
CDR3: CSAMSQAGGYSNQPQHF
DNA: TGCAGTGCTATGAGCCAAGCAGGGGGATATAGCAATCAGCCCCAGCATTTT

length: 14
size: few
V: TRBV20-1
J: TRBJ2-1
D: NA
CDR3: CSAREGRSYNEQFF
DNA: TGCAGTGCTAGAGAGGGTAGGTCCTACAATGAGCAGTTCTTC

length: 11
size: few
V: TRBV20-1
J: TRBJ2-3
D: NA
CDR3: CSAGAYDTQYF
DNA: TGCAGTGCAGGGGCCTATGATACGCAGTATTTT

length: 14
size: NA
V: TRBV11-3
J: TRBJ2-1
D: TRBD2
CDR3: CASSFGGDRNEQFF
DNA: TGTGCCAGCAGCTTTGGGGGGGATCGCAATGAGCAGTTCTTC

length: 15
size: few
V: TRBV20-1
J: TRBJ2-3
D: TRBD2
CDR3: CSARTTSGSVDTQYF
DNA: TGCAGTGCTAGGACAACTAGCGGGAGTGTAGATACGCAGTATTTT

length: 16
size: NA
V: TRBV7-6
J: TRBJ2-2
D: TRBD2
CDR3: CASSLQLAVNTGELFF
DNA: TGTGCCAGCAGCTTACAACTAGCGGTAAACACCGGGGAGCTGTTTTTT

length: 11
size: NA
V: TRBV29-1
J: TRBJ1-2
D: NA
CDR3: CSVGEAYGYTF
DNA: TGCAGCGTTGGGGAAGCTTACGGCTACACCTTC

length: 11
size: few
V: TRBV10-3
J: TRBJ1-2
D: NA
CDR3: CAISNREGYTF
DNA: TGTGCCATCAGTAACAGGGAGGGCTACACCTTC

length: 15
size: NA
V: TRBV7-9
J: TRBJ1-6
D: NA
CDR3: CASSLGGNFNSPLHF
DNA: TGTGCCAGCAGCTTAGGCGGTAATTTTAATTCACCCCTCCACTTT

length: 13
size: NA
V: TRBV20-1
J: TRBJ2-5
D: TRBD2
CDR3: CSARGGPQETQYF
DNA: TGCAGTGCCCGGGGGGGCCCCCAAGAGACCCAGTACTTC

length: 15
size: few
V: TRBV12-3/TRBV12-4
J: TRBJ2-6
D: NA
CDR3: CASSTIGTGANVLTF
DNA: TGTGCCAGCAGTACTATTGGCACTGGGGCCAACGTCCTGACTTTC

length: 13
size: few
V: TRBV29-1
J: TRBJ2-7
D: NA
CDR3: CSVEWDRSYEQYF
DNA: TGCAGCGTTGAATGGGACCGCTCCTACGAGCAGTACTTC

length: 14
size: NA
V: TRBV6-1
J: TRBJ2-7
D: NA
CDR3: CASSEGIGAYEQYF
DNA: TGTGCCAGCAGTGAGGGTATCGGTGCCTACGAGCAGTACTTC

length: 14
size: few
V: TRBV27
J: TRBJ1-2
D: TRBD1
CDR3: CASSLSGGLYGYTF
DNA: TGTGCCAGCAGTTTGTCAGGGGGCTTATATGGCTACACCTTC

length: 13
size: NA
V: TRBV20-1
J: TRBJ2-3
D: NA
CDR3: CSANRHSTDTQYF
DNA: TGCAGTGCCAACCGCCATAGCACAGATACGCAGTATTTT

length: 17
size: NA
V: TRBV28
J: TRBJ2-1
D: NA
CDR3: CASSLIVGLSSYNEQFF
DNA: TGTGCCAGCAGTTTAATAGTAGGCCTGAGCTCCTACAATGAGCAGTTCTTC

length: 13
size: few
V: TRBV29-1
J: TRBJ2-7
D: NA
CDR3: CSVGAPGAYEQYF
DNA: TGCAGCGTTGGGGCTCCAGGAGCCTACGAGCAGTACTTC

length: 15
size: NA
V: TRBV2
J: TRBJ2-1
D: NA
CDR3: CASNPNGAFNDEQFF
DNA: TGTGCCAGCAACCCCAATGGGGCCTTCAACGATGAGCAGTTCTTC

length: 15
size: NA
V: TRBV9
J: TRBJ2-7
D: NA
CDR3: CASSVEASPYNEQYF
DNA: TGTGCCAGCAGCGTAGAGGCCTCCCCTTACAATGAGCAGTACTTC

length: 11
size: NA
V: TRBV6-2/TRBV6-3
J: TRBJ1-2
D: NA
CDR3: CASSTPIGCTF
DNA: TGTGCCAGCAGTACCCCCATTGGCTGCACCTTC

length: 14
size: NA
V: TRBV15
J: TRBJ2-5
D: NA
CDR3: CATSGHTGPETQYF
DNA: TGTGCCACCAGCGGACATACAGGGCCGGAGACCCAGTACTTC

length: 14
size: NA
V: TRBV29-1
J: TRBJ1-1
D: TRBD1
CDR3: CSALDRGSETEAFF
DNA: TGCAGCGCCCTAGACAGGGGCAGCGAAACTGAAGCTTTCTTT

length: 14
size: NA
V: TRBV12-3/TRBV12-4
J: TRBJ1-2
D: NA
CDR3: CASSSDRIWPGYTF
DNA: TGTGCCAGCAGTTCCGACAGGATCTGGCCTGGCTACACCTTC

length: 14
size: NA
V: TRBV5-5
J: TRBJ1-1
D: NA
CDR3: CASSGGLLNTEAFF
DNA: TGTGCCAGCAGCGGGGGGCTCCTGAACACTGAAGCTTTCTTT

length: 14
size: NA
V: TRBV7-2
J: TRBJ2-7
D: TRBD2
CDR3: CASYDSGGAGEQYF
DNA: TGTGCCAGCTACGATAGCGGGGGGGCGGGTGAGCAGTACTTC

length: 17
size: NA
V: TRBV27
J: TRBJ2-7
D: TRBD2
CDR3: CASSYQGLAGPGYEQYF
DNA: TGTGCCAGCAGTTACCAGGGACTAGCGGGCCCCGGGTACGAGCAGTACTTC

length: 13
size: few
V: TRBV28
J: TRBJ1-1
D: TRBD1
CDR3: CASSLSAGGLAFF
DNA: TGTGCCAGCAGTTTATCGGCAGGGGGTCTCGCTTTCTTT

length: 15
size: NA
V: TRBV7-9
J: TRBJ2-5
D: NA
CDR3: CASSLGTWTGETQYF
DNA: TGTGCCAGCAGCCTGGGAACTTGGACCGGAGAGACCCAGTACTTC

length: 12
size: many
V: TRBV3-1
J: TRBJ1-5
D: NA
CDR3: CASSPQGQPQHF
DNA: TGTGCCAGCAGTCCACAGGGTCAGCCCCAGCATTTT

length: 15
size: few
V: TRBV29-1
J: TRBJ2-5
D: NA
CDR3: CSVDLGGDVQETQYF
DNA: TGCAGCGTTGATCTAGGCGGCGACGTCCAAGAGACCCAGTACTTC

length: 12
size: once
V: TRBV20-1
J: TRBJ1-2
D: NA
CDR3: CSASGGIYGYTF
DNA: TGCAGTGCTTCGGGGGGCATTTATGGCTACACCTTC

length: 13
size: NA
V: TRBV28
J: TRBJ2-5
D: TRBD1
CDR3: CASGTQGAKTQYF
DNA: TGTGCCAGCGGAACACAGGGGGCGAAGACCCAGTACTTC

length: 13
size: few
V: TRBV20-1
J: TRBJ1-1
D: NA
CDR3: CSARVASGPKAFF
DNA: TGCAGTGCTAGAGTCGCTTCTGGACCGAAAGCTTTCTTT

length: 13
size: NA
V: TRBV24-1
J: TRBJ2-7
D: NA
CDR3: CAPVRQDPYEQYF
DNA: TGTGCCCCGGTAAGGCAGGATCCCTACGAGCAGTACTTC

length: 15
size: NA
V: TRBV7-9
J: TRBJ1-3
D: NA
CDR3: CASSESISSGNTIYF
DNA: TGTGCCAGCAGCGAAAGTATTAGCTCTGGAAACACCATATATTTT

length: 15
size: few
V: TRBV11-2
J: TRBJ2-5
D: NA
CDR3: CASSLDPSHQETQYF
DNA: TGTGCCAGCAGCTTAGACCCGTCCCACCAAGAGACCCAGTACTTC

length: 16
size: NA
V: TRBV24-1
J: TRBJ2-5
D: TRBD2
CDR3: CATSGGGRVGVETQYF
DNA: TGTGCCACCAGTGGAGGAGGGAGGGTAGGGGTAGAGACCCAGTACTTC

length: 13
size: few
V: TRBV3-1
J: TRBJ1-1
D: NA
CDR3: CASTPGRNTEAFF
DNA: TGTGCCAGCACCCCGGGCCGGAACACTGAAGCTTTCTTT

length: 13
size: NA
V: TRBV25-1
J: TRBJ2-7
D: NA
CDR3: CASSELGPGEQYF
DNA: TGTGCCAGCAGTGAATTAGGGCCTGGGGAGCAGTACTTC

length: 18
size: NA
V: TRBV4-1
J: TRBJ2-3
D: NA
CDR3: CASTARGVGGIETDTQYF
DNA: TGCGCCAGCACCGCAAGGGGGGTCGGCGGGATAGAAACAGATACGCAGTATTTT

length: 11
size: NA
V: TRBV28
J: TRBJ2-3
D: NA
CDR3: CASRGPDTQYF
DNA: TGTGCCAGCAGGGGTCCAGATACGCAGTATTTT

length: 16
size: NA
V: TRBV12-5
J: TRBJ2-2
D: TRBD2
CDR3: CASGLSGTSHTGELFF
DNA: TGTGCTAGTGGTTTGAGTGGGACTAGTCACACCGGGGAGCTGTTTTTT

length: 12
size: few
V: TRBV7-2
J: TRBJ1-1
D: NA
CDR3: CASSVMSTEAFF
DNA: TGTGCCAGCAGCGTTATGAGCACTGAAGCTTTCTTT

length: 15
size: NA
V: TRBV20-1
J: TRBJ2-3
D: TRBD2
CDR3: CSARGLAVRADTQYF
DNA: TGCAGTGCTAGGGGACTAGCGGTGAGGGCAGATACGCAGTATTTT

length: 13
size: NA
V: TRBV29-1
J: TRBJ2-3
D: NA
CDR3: CSVEGQPSCTQYF
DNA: TGCAGCGTTGAGGGCCAACCTTCATGTACGCAGTATTTT

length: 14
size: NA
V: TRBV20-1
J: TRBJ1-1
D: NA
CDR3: CSARDPKVGAEAFF
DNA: TGCAGTGCTAGAGATCCTAAGGTTGGCGCTGAAGCTTTCTTT

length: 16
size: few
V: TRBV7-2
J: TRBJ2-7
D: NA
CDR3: CASSNRAGLGVYEQYF
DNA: TGTGCCAGCAGCAACAGGGCGGGCCTTGGGGTCTACGAGCAGTACTTC

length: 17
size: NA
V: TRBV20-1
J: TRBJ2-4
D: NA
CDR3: CSARDRGSLGRGNIQYF
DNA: TGCAGTGCTAGAGATAGGGGCAGCCTCGGACGGGGAAACATTCAGTACTTC

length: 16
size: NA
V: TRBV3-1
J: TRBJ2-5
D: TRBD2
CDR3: CASSQTTSGRWETQYF
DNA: TGTGCCAGCAGCCAAACGACTAGCGGGAGATGGGAGACCCAGTACTTC